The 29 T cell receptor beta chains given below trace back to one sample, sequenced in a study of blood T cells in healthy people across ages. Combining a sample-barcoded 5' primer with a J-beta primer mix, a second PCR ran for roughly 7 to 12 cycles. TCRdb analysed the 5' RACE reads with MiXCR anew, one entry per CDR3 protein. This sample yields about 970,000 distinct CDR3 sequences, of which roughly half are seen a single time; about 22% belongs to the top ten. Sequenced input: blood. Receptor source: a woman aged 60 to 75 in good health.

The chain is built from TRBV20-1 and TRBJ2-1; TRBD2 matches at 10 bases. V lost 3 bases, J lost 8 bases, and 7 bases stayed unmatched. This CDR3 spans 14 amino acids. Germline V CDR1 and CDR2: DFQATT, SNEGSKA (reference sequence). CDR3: CSASSSGRAYEQFF. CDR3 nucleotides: TGCAGTGCTAGCTCCAGCGGGAGGGCCTATGAGCAGTTCTTC.

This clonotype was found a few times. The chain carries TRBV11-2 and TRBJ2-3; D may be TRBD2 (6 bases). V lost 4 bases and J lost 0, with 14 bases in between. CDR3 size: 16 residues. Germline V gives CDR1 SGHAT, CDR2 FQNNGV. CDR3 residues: CASSYSSVRSTDTQYF. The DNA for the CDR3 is TGTGCCAGCAGCTATTCTAGCGTACGGAGCACAGATACGCAGTATTTT. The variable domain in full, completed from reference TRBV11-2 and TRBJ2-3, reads EAGVAQSPRYKIIEKRQSVAFWCNPISGHATLYWYQQILGQGPKLLIQFQNNGVVDDSQLPKDRFSAERLKGVDSTLKIQPAKLEDSAVYLCASSYSSVRSTDTQYFGPGTRLTVL.

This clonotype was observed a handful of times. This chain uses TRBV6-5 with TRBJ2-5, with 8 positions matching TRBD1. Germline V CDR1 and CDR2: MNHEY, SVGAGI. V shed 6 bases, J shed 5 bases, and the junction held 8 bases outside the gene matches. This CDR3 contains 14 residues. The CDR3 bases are TGTGCCAGCAGCGCGCAGGGGGCTGGGGAGACCCAGTACTTC. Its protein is CASSAQGAGETQYF.

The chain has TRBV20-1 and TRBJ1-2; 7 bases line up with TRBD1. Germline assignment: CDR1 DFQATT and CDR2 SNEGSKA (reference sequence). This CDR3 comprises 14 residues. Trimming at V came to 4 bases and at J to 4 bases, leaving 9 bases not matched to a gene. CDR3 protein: CSAISTGSGYGYTF. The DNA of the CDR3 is TGCAGTGCTATATCGACAGGGTCGGGCTATGGCTACACCTTC.

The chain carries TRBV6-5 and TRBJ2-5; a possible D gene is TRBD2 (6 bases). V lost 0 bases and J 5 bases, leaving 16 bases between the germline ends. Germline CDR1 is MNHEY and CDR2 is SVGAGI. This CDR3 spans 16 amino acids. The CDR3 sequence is CASSYSSKGGRETQYF. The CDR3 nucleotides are TGTGCCAGCAGTTACTCGAGTAAAGGAGGGCGGGAGACCCAGTACTTC.

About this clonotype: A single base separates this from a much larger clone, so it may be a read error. DNA of the CDR3: TGCAGCGCCGGACGGGGATGGGGCGAGACCCAGTACTTC. Protein: CSAGRGWGETQYF. The gene calls are TRBV29-1 and TRBJ2-5; D assignment may be TRBD1 or TRBD2 (5 bases each). Germline-derived CDR1 and CDR2 are SQVTM and ANQGSEA. The V gene lost 7 bases and the J gene lost 5 bases, with 17 bases spanning the gap. The CDR3 has 13 residues.

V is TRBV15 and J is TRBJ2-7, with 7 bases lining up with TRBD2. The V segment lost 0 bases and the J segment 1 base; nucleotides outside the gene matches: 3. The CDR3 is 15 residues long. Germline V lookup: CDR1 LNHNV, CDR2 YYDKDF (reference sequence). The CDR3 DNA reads TGTGCCACCAGCAGAGATGGGAGGGGATCCTACGAGCAGTACTTC. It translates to CATSRDGRGSYEQYF.

Written as DNA, the CDR3 is TGTGCCACCAGAACTACACGGAAGACCTACGAGCAGTACTTC. It is translated as CATRTTRKTYEQYF. The chain employs TRBV15 and TRBJ2-7, with D unclear. V lost 6 bases and J lost 2, with 14 bases in between. Germline V gene lookup returns CDR1 LNHNV and CDR2 YYDKDF (reference sequence). CDR3 length: 14 residues.

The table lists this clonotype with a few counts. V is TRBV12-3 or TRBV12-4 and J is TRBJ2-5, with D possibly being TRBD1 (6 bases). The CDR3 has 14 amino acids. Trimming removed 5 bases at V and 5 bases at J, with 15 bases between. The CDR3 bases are TGTGCCAGCAGTCCCTGGGACATAGAGGAGACCCAGTACTTC. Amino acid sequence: CASSPWDIEETQYF.

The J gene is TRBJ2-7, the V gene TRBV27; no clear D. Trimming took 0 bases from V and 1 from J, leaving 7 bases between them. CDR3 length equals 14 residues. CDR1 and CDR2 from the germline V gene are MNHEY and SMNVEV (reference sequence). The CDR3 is CASSLSAPSYEQYF. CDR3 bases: TGTGCCAGCAGTTTATCAGCTCCGTCCTACGAGCAGTACTTC.

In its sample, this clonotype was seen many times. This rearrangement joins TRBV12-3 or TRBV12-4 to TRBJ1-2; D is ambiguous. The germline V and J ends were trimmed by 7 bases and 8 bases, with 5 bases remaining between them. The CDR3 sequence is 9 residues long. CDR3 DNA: TGTGCCAGCATGAGAGGCTACACCTTC. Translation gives CASMRGYTF.

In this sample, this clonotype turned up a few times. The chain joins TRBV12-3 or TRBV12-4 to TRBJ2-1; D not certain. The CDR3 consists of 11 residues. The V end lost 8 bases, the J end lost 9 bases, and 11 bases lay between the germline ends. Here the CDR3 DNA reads TGTGCCAGCCGTCTAGTTAGTGAGCAGTTCTTC. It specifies CASRLVSEQFF.

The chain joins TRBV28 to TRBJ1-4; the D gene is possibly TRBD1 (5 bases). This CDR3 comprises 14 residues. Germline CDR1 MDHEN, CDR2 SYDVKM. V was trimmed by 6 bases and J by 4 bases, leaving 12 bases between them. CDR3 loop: CASRPRVRNEKLFF. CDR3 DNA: TGTGCCAGCAGACCCAGGGTCCGTAATGAAAAACTGTTTTTT.

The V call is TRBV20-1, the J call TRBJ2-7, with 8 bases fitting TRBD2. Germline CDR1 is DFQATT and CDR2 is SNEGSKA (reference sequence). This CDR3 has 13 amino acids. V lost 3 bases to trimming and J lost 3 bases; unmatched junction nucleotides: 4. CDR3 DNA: TGCAGTGCTAGCCCCCGGGGGGGCTACGAGCAGTACTTC. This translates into CSASPRGGYEQYF.

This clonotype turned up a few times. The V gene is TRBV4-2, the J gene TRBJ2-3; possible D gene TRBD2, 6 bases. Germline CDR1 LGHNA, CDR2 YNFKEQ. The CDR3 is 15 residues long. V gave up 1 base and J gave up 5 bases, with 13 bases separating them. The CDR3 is CASSQGADGGDTQYF. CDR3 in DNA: TGTGCCAGCAGCCAAGGGGCAGACGGGGGAGATACGCAGTATTTT.

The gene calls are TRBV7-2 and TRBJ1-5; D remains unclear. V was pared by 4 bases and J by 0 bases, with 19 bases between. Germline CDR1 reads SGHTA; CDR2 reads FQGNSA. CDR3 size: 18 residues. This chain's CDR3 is CASSSPLGRSYSNQPQHF. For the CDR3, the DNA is TGTGCCAGCAGCTCACCCCTTGGACGGTCCTATAGCAATCAGCCCCAGCATTTT. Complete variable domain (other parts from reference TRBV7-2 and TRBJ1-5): GAGVSQSPSNKVTEKGKDVELRCDPISGHTALYWYRQSLGQGLEFLIYFQGNSAPDKSGLPSDRFSAERTGGSVSTLTIQRTQQEDSAVYLCASSSPLGRSYSNQPQHFGDGTRLSIL.

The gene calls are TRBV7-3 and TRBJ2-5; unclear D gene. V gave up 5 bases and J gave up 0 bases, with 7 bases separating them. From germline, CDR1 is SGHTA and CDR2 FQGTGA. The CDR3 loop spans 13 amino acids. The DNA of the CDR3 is TGTGCCAGCAGCGGAGAGTACCAAGAGACCCAGTACTTC. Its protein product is CASSGEYQETQYF.

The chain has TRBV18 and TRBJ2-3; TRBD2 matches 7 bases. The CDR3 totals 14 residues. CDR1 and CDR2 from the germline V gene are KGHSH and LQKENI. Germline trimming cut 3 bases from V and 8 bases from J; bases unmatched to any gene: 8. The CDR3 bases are TGTGCCAGCTCACCGACGGGGGGACTTACTACGCAGTATTTT. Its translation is CASSPTGGLTTQYF.

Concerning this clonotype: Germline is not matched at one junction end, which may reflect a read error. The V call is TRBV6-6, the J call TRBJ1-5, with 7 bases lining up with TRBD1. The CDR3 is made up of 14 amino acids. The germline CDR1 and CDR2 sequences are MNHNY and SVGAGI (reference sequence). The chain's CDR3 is CASRGTASNQPQHF. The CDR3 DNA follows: TGTGCCAGCAGGGGGACAGCTAGCAATCAACCCCAGCATTTT.

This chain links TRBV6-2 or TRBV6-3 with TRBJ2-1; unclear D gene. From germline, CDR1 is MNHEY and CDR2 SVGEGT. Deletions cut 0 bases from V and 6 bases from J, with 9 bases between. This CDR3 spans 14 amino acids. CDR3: CASSYSGSLNEQFF. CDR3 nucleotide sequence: TGTGCCAGCAGTTACTCCGGCTCTCTCAATGAGCAGTTCTTC.

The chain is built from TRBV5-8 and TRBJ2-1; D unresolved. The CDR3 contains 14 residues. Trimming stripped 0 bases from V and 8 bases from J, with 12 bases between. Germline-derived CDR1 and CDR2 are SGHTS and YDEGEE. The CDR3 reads CASSLETFAHEQFF. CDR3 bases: TGTGCCAGCAGCTTGGAGACCTTCGCTCATGAGCAGTTCTTC.

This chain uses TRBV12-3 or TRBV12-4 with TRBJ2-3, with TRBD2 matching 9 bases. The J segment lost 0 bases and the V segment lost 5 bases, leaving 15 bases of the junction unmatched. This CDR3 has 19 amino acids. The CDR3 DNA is TGTGCCAGCAGTGTACAGTGGGGACTAGCACCGCGGAGCACAGATACGCAGTATTTT. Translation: CASSVQWGLAPRSTDTQYF.

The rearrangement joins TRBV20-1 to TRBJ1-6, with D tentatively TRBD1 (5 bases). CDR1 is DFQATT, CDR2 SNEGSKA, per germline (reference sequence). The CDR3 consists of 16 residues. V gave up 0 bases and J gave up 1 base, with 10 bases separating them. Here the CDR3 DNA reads TGCAGTGCTAGAGATCGGGGGGGTTCCTATAATTCACCCCTCCACTTT. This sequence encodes CSARDRGGSYNSPLHF.

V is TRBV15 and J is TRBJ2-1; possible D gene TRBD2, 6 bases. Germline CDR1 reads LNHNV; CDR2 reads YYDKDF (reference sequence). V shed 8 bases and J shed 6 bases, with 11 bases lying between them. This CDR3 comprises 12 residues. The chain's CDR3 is CATGTPRNEQFF. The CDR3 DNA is TGTGCCACCGGGACTCCGCGCAATGAGCAGTTCTTC.

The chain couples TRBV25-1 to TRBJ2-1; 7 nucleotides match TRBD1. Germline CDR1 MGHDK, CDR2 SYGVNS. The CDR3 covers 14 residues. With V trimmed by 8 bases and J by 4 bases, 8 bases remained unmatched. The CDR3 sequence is CASRGGRVYNEQFF. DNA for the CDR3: TGTGCCAGCCGAGGGGGCCGAGTTTACAATGAGCAGTTCTTC.

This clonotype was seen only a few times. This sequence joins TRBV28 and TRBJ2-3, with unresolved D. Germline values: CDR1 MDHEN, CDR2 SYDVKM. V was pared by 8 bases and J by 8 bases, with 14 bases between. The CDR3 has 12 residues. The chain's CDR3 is CASSPGRTTQYF. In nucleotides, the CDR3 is TGTGCCAGCTCCCCGGGCAGGACTACGCAGTATTTT.

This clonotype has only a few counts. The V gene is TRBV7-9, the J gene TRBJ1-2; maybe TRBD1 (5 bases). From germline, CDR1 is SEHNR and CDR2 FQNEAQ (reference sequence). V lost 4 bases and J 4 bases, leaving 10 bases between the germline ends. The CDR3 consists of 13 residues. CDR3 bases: TGTGCCAGCAGCTCAGCCGGGGGCTATGGCTACACCTTC. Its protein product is CASSSAGGYGYTF.

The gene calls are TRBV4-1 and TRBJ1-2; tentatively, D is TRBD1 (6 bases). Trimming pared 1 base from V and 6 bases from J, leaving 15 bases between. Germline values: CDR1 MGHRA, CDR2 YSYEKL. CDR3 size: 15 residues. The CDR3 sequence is CASSQVRGRRDGYTF. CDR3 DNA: TGCGCCAGCAGCCAAGTGCGGGGGCGAAGGGATGGCTACACCTTC.

The CDR3 DNA sequence: TGTGCCAGCAGTCCAGGACTCCTCAGGGGTAACCAAGAGACCCAGTACTTC. This translates into CASSPGLLRGNQETQYF. The chain combines TRBV28 with TRBJ2-5, with D tentatively TRBD1 (6 bases). V shed 5 bases and J shed 0 bases, with 19 bases lying between them. The CDR3 sequence is 17 residues long. Per germline, CDR1 MDHEN and CDR2 SYDVKM.